The source of this T cell receptor (beta chain) is a study of graft-versus-host responses after intestinal transplantation. This table comes from immunoSEQ multiplex PCR, and its TCRdb copy is limited to in-frame clones, with some not included. The sample lists around 20,000 clones, less than 60% occurring once. J lost 5 bases, V lost 6 bases, and 7 bases had no gene match. This CDR3 comprises 14 residues. In germline, CDR1 is ENHRY, CDR2 SYGVKD. This material consisted of alloreactive CD4+ T cells from a mixed lymphocyte reaction culture, taken before intestinal transplant. The subset: CFSE-low proliferating T cells sorted from approximately six-day pre-transplant mixed lymphocyte reaction (GvH or HvG direction). This chain joins TRBV10-3 and TRBJ2-5; 9 positions match TRBD2. The origin of this receptor is a human patient who received an intestinal transplant. In DNA form, the CDR3 reads TGTGCCATCAGCATACTAGCGGGTTTGGAGACCCAGTACTTC. Its protein is CAISILAGLETQYF.